The 24 T cell receptor beta chains in this list originate from one sample, sequenced in a study of cytomegalovirus exposure and HLA in healthy donors. Primers for the PCR totalled 60 Vbeta and 13 Jbeta. Profiling relied on immunoSEQ multiplex PCR, and the TCRdb table lists in-frame clones only, not all of them. The data hold 150,000 to 200,000 clones, with 65% to 90% observed a single time. The sample was PBMCs. The receptors here all came from a woman in her 50s in good health and CMV-seronegative.

This clone was observed a handful of times. The chain links TRBV9 to TRBJ1-2, with 7 bases lining up with TRBD1. Germline loops: CDR1 SGDLS, CDR2 YYNGEE. The CDR3 has 15 residues. V trimming: 4 bases; J trimming: 7 bases; junction bases outside the gene matches: 13. CDR3 coding DNA: TGTGCCAGCAGCCACTCGACAGGGATCAATCCTGGCTACACCTTC. Protein: CASSHSTGINPGYTF.

Concerning this clone: The same CDR3 is also encoded by other DNA sequences in this sample. This chain uses TRBV28 with TRBJ1-1; a weak D match, TRBD1 (6 bases). The germline V gene encodes CDR1 MDHEN and CDR2 SYDVKM. Trimming cost V 8 bases and J 2 bases, with 12 bases left between them. The CDR3 is made up of 13 amino acids. The CDR3 protein is CASGEQGNTEAFF. In DNA, the CDR3 is TGTGCCAGCGGCGAACAGGGTAACACTGAAGCTTTCTTT.

The gene calls are TRBV7-9 and TRBJ2-2, with 13 bases identical to TRBD2. The V segment lost 9 bases and the J segment 5 bases; nucleotides outside the gene matches: 3. Germline CDR1 and CDR2: SEHNR and FQNEAQ (reference sequence). The CDR3 covers 14 residues. CDR3 region: CASTLAGGTGELFF. The CDR3 DNA reads TGTGCCAGTACACTAGCGGGAGGGACCGGGGAGCTGTTTTTT.

V is TRBV30 and J is TRBJ2-3; 9 bases are a match to TRBD2. The junction had 15 bases not matched to a gene; V was cut back by 0 bases and J by 5 bases. This CDR3 spans 18 amino acids. Germline V gene sequence: CDR1 GTSNPN, CDR2 SVGIG (reference sequence). CDR3 protein: CAWSVYPEVAGEVDTQYF. The CDR3 DNA reads as TGTGCCTGGAGTGTATACCCCGAGGTAGCGGGAGAGGTAGATACGCAGTATTTT.

The chain carries TRBV25-1 and TRBJ2-4; TRBD1 matches at 11 bases. V dropped 1 base and J dropped 7; count of bases not matched to a gene: 6. The CDR3 spans 16 residues. Per germline, CDR1 MGHDK and CDR2 SYGVNS. This CDR3 is CASSESGQGAFNIQYF. The CDR3 DNA sequence: TGTGCCAGCAGTGAATCCGGACAGGGGGCGTTCAACATTCAGTACTTC. Variable domain in full (rest from reference TRBV25-1 and TRBJ2-4): EADIYQTPRYLVIGTGKKITLECSQTMGHDKMYWYQQDPGMELHLIHYSYGVNSTEKGDLSSESTVSRIRTEHFPLTLESARPSHTSQYLCASSESGQGAFNIQYFGAGTRLSVL.

The chain uses TRBV28 and TRBJ1-2; TRBD1 is a possible D gene (6 bases). CDR1 MDHEN and CDR2 SYDVKM come from the germline V gene. CDR3 length equals 13 residues. Deletions cut 8 bases from V and 7 bases from J, with 17 bases between. CDR3 in DNA: TGTGCCAGCCGATCACAGGGTGGTCGTGGCTACACCTTC. Protein product: CASRSQGGRGYTF.

The rearrangement links TRBV5-1 to TRBJ1-4; D is uncertain. The CDR3 sequence is 15 residues long. Trimming shortened V by 4 bases and J by 6 bases, and 16 bases separated the two germline ends. CDR1 and CDR2 (germline): SGHRS, YFSETQ. In DNA, the CDR3 is TGCGCCAGCAGCCTCTCCAGTTCCCCTTATGAAAAACTGTTTTTT. The encoded protein is CASSLSSSPYEKLFF. The full variable domain, rest sourced from reference TRBV5-1 and TRBJ1-4, is KAGVTQTPRYLIKTRGQQVTLSCSPISGHRSVSWYQQTPGQGLQFLFEYFSETQRNKGNFPGRFSGRQFSNSRSEMNVSTLELGDSALYLCASSLSSSPYEKLFFGSGTQLSVL.

The rearrangement joins TRBV5-4 to TRBJ2-3; 7 nucleotides line up with TRBD1. Trimming took 2 bases from V and 5 from J; bases not matched to a gene: 14. The CDR3 spans 17 residues. CDR1 is SGHNT and CDR2 is YYREEE in the germline V gene (reference sequence). The CDR3 loop is CASSLGTVTPVGDTQYF. The CDR3 DNA is TGTGCCAGCAGCTTAGGGACAGTCACCCCGGTGGGAGATACGCAGTATTTT.

This chain links TRBV6-1 with TRBJ2-5, with TRBD1 matching over 7 bases. Germline loops: CDR1 MNHNS, CDR2 SASEGT. The CDR3 totals 15 residues. V dropped 7 bases and J dropped 7; count of bases not matched to a gene: 15. The CDR3 protein is CASNPTGTVLGTQYF. The CDR3 DNA reads as TGTGCCAGCAACCCTACGGGGACAGTTCTTGGGACCCAGTACTTC.

In the case of this clone: Other DNA sequences in the same sample also yield this CDR3. The chain joins TRBV10-1 to TRBJ2-7, with a possible D match to TRBD1 (5 bases). Germline V lookup: CDR1 WNHNN, CDR2 SYGVQD (reference sequence). V lost 2 bases and J lost 3, with 11 bases in between. The CDR3 totals 14 residues. The CDR3 coding sequence is TGCGCCAGCAGTGAGAGTGGGCAGGGCTACGAGCAGTACTTC. This encodes CASSESGQGYEQYF.

The chain uses TRBV5-4 and TRBJ1-2; D gene unclear. V was shortened by 4 bases and J by 4 bases, with 11 bases between the two germline ends. The CDR3 has 13 amino acids. From germline, CDR1 is SGHNT and CDR2 YYREEE (reference sequence). The CDR3 region has the DNA TGTGCCAGCAGCAGGAGGCAGTCCTATGGCTACACCTTC. Encoded protein: CASSRRQSYGYTF.

V gene TRBV28 combines with J gene TRBJ1-5; tentatively, D is TRBD1 (5 bases). Germline V gene data show CDR1 as MDHEN and CDR2 as SYDVKM. The V end was cut by 6 bases, the J end by 5 bases, with 17 bases between. The CDR3 has 15 amino acids. CDR3 bases: TGTGCCAGCAGCGTGGGGGGTGGGGGGGATCAGCCCCAGCATTTT. Translated, it gives CASSVGGGGDQPQHF. Full variable domain (remainder filled in from reference TRBV28 and TRBJ1-5): DVKVTQSSRYLVKRTGEKVFLECVQDMDHENMFWYRQDPGLGLRLIYFSYDVKMKEKGDIPEGYSVSREKKERFSLILESASTNQTSMYLCASSVGGGGDQPQHFGDGTRLSIL.

The chain couples TRBV28 to TRBJ2-3; TRBD2 matches at 10 bases. The CDR3 sequence is 18 residues long. Germline CDR1 and CDR2: MDHEN and SYDVKM. Trimming at V came to 5 bases and at J to 0 bases, leaving 11 bases not matched to a gene. The CDR3 region has the DNA TGTGCCAGCAGTGGGGGAGGAGCGGGAGGGTTTAGCACAGATACGCAGTATTTT. As protein: CASSGGGAGGFSTDTQYF.

The rearrangement joins TRBV12-5 to TRBJ2-1; 11 positions match TRBD2. The CDR3 runs to 14 residues. The V gene's germline CDR1 is LGHNT and CDR2 FRNRAP. V dropped 9 bases and J dropped 2; count of bases not matched to a gene: 3. CDR3 coding DNA: TGTGCTAGCGGGACTAGCGGAGCCTACAATGAGCAGTTCTTC. This codes for CASGTSGAYNEQFF.

The CDR3 sequence: CASSPPTGGGYGYTF. In DNA form, the CDR3 reads TGTGCCAGCTCACCCCCGACAGGGGGCGGATATGGCTACACCTTC. The rearrangement uses TRBV18 and TRBJ1-2; 10 nucleotides agree with TRBD1. The CDR3 covers 15 residues. Per the germline V gene, CDR1 is KGHSH and CDR2 is LQKENI. V dropped 3 bases and J dropped 5; count of bases not matched to a gene: 6.

The V and J genes are TRBV30 and TRBJ2-7; 8 positions match TRBD1. The CDR3 extends over 14 amino acids. Unmatched junction bases numbered 3, after V lost 0 bases and J lost 2 bases. The germline V gene has CDR1 GTSNPN and CDR2 SVGIG (reference sequence). The CDR3 coding sequence is TGTGCCTGGAGTGTAGGACAGGGACCCTACGAGCAGTACTTC. Translation gives CAWSVGQGPYEQYF.

The chain links TRBV7-9 to TRBJ2-3; 10 nucleotides align to TRBD2. Germline V lookup: CDR1 SEHNR, CDR2 FQNEAQ (reference sequence). Trimming took 5 bases from V and 3 from J; bases not matched to a gene: 8. This CDR3 has 16 residues. The CDR3 reads CASSHGLAASTDTQYF. The CDR3 coding sequence is TGTGCCAGCAGCCATGGACTAGCGGCATCAACAGATACGCAGTATTTT.

The rearrangement uses TRBV10-1 and TRBJ2-1; TRBD1 agrees at 11 bases. Germline values: CDR1 WNHNN, CDR2 SYGVQD (reference sequence). The CDR3 is made up of 15 amino acids. V gave up 6 bases and J gave up 4 bases; unmatched junction bases: 5. CDR3 protein: CASSPGTGGYNEQFF. The CDR3 DNA reads as TGCGCCAGCAGCCCCGGGACAGGGGGATACAATGAGCAGTTCTTC.

The V and J genes are TRBV27 and TRBJ1-3; tentative D call: TRBD1 (5 bases). The CDR3 totals 13 residues. V lost 8 bases to trimming and J lost 4 bases, with 12 bases between them. Germline assignment: CDR1 MNHEY and CDR2 SMNVEV (reference sequence). The CDR3: CASGRGPGNTIYF. In DNA form, the CDR3 reads TGTGCCAGCGGGAGGGGACCCGGAAACACCATATATTTT.

This chain connects TRBV18 to TRBJ2-5; tentatively, D is TRBD1 (6 bases). V was clipped by 0 bases and J by 8 bases, with 10 bases between them. The CDR3 consists of 13 residues. Germline loops: CDR1 KGHSH, CDR2 LQKENI. The CDR3 protein is CASSPPRGETQYF. CDR3 DNA: TGTGCCAGCTCACCACCCAGGGGAGAAACCCAGTACTTC.

The chain links TRBV4-2 to TRBJ2-3; TRBD2 is a possible D gene (7 bases). This CDR3 comprises 18 residues. Germline V lookup: CDR1 LGHNA, CDR2 YNFKEQ. Trimming took off 0 bases at V and 4 bases at J, with 20 bases between the two ends. In nucleotides, the CDR3 is TGTGCCAGCAGCCAAGAAATGGCTGGGGGCGGGAGAGCAGATACGCAGTATTTT. Translation gives CASSQEMAGGGRADTQYF.

This chain links TRBV6-5 with TRBJ2-7; tentatively, D is TRBD2 (6 bases). The CDR3 covers 15 residues. V was shortened by 5 bases and J by 0 bases, with 14 bases between the two germline ends. From germline, CDR1 is MNHEY and CDR2 SVGAGI. The CDR3 sequence is CASSAPGRGSYEQYF. CDR3 bases: TGTGCCAGCAGTGCCCCAGGGCGGGGCTCCTACGAGCAGTACTTC.

The chain combines TRBV4-1 with TRBJ1-4; 9 positions match TRBD1. Germline CDR1 and CDR2: MGHRA and YSYEKL. The length of the CDR3 is 15 residues. V dropped 1 base and J dropped 6; count of bases not matched to a gene: 3. The CDR3 DNA reads TGCGCCAGCAGCCAAGGGGACAGGGAGGATGAAAAACTGTTTTTT. It is translated as CASSQGDREDEKLFF.

V usage is TRBV15 and J usage is TRBJ1-2; D uncertain. Looked up from germline, CDR1 is LNHNV and CDR2 is YYDKDF (reference sequence). Trimming pared 0 bases from V and 2 bases from J, leaving 10 bases between. The CDR3 has 15 amino acids. CDR3 amino acids: CATSRDLLENYGYTF. DNA for the CDR3: TGTGCCACCAGCAGAGATCTGTTGGAGAACTATGGCTACACCTTC.